The 21 T cell receptor beta chains reported below all come from one sample, sequenced in a study of shared clonotypes between healthy human individuals. Naive CD8 isolation took CD45RO-negative cells positively selected for CCR7 and excluded terminally differentiated effector memory CD45RA+ cells. TCRdb's copy holds only in-frame clones and misses some; the assay was immunoSEQ multiplex PCR. The sample carries about 2.2 million clones, roughly 93% recorded once. The sequenced sample consisted of naive CD8+ T cells from PBMCs. These receptors were collected from a man aged 18 to 29 in good health. Some clones in this sample may be carry-over from other donors' samples.

The V call is TRBV9, the J call TRBJ2-3, with TRBD2 as a possible D gene (7 bases). V was clipped by 0 bases and J by 4 bases, with 12 bases between them. CDR3 size: 15 residues. Germline CDR1 is SGDLS and CDR2 is YYNGEE. The CDR3 spells CASSVGGGWSDTQYF. The CDR3 nucleotides are TGTGCCAGCAGCGTAGGGGGGGGCTGGTCAGATACGCAGTATTTT.

This chain links TRBV7-3 with TRBJ2-7, with D tentatively TRBD1 (5 bases). The CDR3 covers 14 residues. Germline lookup yields CDR1 SGHTA and CDR2 FQGTGA. Trimming removed 2 bases from V and 2 bases from J, with 10 bases in between. CDR3 in DNA: TGTGCCAGCAGCTTAGGGGCAGGGCCCTACGAGCAGTACTTC. Its translation: CASSLGAGPYEQYF.

CDR3 bases: TGCGCCAGCAGCCAAGGGCCTGTCACGTATAGCAATCAGCCCCAGCATTTT. Translating it yields CASSQGPVTYSNQPQHF. This chain joins TRBV4-1 and TRBJ1-5; D gene unclear. The CDR3 totals 17 residues. Germline assignment: CDR1 MGHRA and CDR2 YSYEKL. V shed 1 base and J shed 0 bases, with 13 bases lying between them.

The V and J genes are TRBV6-5 and TRBJ1-2, with D possibly TRBD1 on 6 matching bases. V was trimmed by 0 bases and J by 3 bases, leaving 14 bases between them. The V gene's germline CDR1 is MNHEY and CDR2 SVGAGI. This CDR3 is 16 amino acids long. This CDR3 is CASSYSRSEGDYGYTF. The CDR3 DNA is TGTGCCAGCAGTTACTCGCGGTCGGAGGGGGACTATGGCTACACCTTC.

To note about this clone: Other nucleotide sequences in the sample specify the same CDR3. This rearrangement joins TRBV19 to TRBJ2-7; 8 positions match TRBD2. This CDR3 region has 15 residues. Germline CDR1 LNHDA, CDR2 SQIVND (reference sequence). The junction had 6 bases not matched to a gene; V was cut back by 3 bases and J by 2 bases. In nucleotides, the CDR3 is TGTGCCAGTAGTATTGGCACTAGCGGAACCTACGAGCAGTACTTC. It codes for CASSIGTSGTYEQYF. Using reference TRBV19 and TRBJ2-7 for the parts outside the CDR3, the full variable domain is DGGITQSPKYLFRKEGQNVTLSCEQNLNHDAMYWYRQDPGQGLRLIYYSQIVNDFQKGDIAEGYSVSREKKESFPLTVTSAQKNPTAFYLCASSIGTSGTYEQYFGPGTRLTVT.

V is TRBV7-2 and J is TRBJ2-7, with 8 nucleotides matching TRBD2. Germline CDR1 SGHTA, CDR2 FQGNSA. V dropped 4 bases and J dropped 4; count of bases not matched to a gene: 3. The CDR3 runs to 13 residues. The DNA of the CDR3 is TGTGCCAGCAGCTGGGGCGGGAGGTACGAGCAGTACTTC. This codes for CASSWGGRYEQYF.

V and J are TRBV5-8 and TRBJ2-7, with unresolved D. Trimming cost V 4 bases and J 2 bases, with 13 bases left between them. The germline gives CDR1 SGHTS, CDR2 YDEGEE. CDR3 length: 14 residues. CDR3 nucleotide sequence: TGTGCCAGCAGCAATAAAAAGGTGGCCTACGAGCAGTACTTC. Its protein product is CASSNKKVAYEQYF.

The chain combines TRBV5-1 with TRBJ2-5; 7 positions agree with TRBD1. The CDR3 loop spans 16 amino acids. The germline CDR1 and CDR2 sequences are SGHRS and YFSETQ. With 4 bases clipped from V and 6 bases from J, the junction kept 15 bases outside the gene matches. CDR3 bases: TGCGCCAGCAGCCCGGAGAGGCAGGGGGAGAGAAAGACCCAGTACTTC. Translated, it gives CASSPERQGERKTQYF.

The chain carries TRBV7-9 and TRBJ2-1; D gene uncertain. The CDR3 is made up of 12 amino acids. CDR1 and CDR2 (germline): SEHNR, FQNEAQ (reference sequence). With 5 bases removed from V and 7 bases from J, the gap between germline ends came to 9 bases. CDR3 sequence (DNA): TGTGCCAGCAGCCTCATTACAAATGAGCAGTTCTTC. Protein product: CASSLITNEQFF.

A note on this clone: The same CDR3 also results from other DNA sequences found in this sample. V and J are TRBV11-2 and TRBJ2-1; 7 bases are shared with TRBD2. The germline V gene encodes CDR1 SGHAT and CDR2 FQNNGV. Trimming cost V 1 base and J 7 bases; bases outside gene matches: 4. The CDR3 sequence is 14 residues long. The CDR3 DNA reads TGTGCCAGCAGCTTAGGCGGGAGTGGGAATGAGCAGTTCTTC. Protein: CASSLGGSGNEQFF.

The V and J genes are TRBV23-1 and TRBJ2-7; D gene uncertain. TRBV23-1 is treated as an ORF (open reading frame) with a function not yet certain. Trimming pared 0 bases from V and 1 base from J, leaving 10 bases between. The CDR3 contains 15 residues. The CDR3, as DNA: TGCGCCAGCAGTCAATCGTTCCAGCCGTCCTACGAGCAGTACTTC. Protein: CASSQSFQPSYEQYF.

CDR3 nucleotides: TGTGCCAGCCCCCTGTTGGGGACAGTCCAGGCGGGCACTGAAGCTTTCTTT. Residues: CASPLLGTVQAGTEAFF. The chain employs TRBV7-3 and TRBJ1-1; 7 nucleotides line up with TRBD1. V was pared by 8 bases and J by 4 bases, with 19 bases of the junction left unmatched. Germline CDR1 reads SGHTA; CDR2 reads FQGTGA. This CDR3 has 17 residues.

The rearrangement joins TRBV18 to TRBJ1-5; the D gene is possibly TRBD1 (5 bases). Trimming stripped 3 bases from V and 1 base from J, with 13 bases between. CDR3 length: 16 residues. The germline gives CDR1 KGHSH, CDR2 LQKENI. Here the CDR3 DNA reads TGTGCCAGCTCACCTTCGAGTTGGGACAGCAATCAGCCCCAGCATTTT. Amino acid sequence: CASSPSSWDSNQPQHF.

V gene TRBV7-6 combines with J gene TRBJ2-1; TRBD1 matches at 9 bases. This CDR3 spans 17 amino acids. V gave up 5 bases and J gave up 6 bases; unmatched junction bases: 14. Germline CDR1 is SGHVS and CDR2 is FNYEAQ. The CDR3 sequence is CASSPARVGTGFNEQFF. CDR3 DNA sequence: TGTGCCAGCAGCCCGGCAAGGGTAGGGACAGGGTTCAATGAGCAGTTCTTC.

This clone appeared once. The same CDR3 arises from other DNA sequences in this sample as well. J is TRBJ2-1 and V is TRBV4-3; D possibly corresponds to TRBD2 (7 bases). With 0 bases removed from V and 1 base from J, the gap between germline ends came to 13 bases. The CDR3 is 17 amino acids. Germline lookup yields CDR1 LGHNA and CDR2 YSLEER. Here the CDR3 reads CASSQDGGGSSYNEQFF. CDR3 coding DNA: TGCGCCAGCAGCCAAGACGGGGGCGGGAGTTCCTACAATGAGCAGTTCTTC.

J is TRBJ2-4 and V is TRBV4-1; 7 bases align to TRBD2. Trimming cost V 4 bases and J 6 bases; bases outside gene matches: 12. CDR1 is MGHRA, CDR2 YSYEKL, per germline. CDR3 length equals 16 residues. The CDR3 nucleotides are TGCGCCAGCAGCCCGCAGGCCGGGGGGTCGTCAAACATTCAGTACTTC. This codes for CASSPQAGGSSNIQYF.

V usage is TRBV10-2 and J usage is TRBJ2-4, with D tentatively TRBD2 (5 bases). V gave up 0 bases and J gave up 12 bases, with 9 bases separating them. The CDR3 spans 12 residues. Per germline, CDR1 WSHSY and CDR2 SAAADI. Here the CDR3 reads CASSESRAGQYF. In DNA, the CDR3 is TGCGCCAGCAGTGAGTCGAGGGCGGGTCAGTACTTC.

The chain links TRBV19 to TRBJ2-7, with D perhaps matching TRBD2 (5 bases). CDR1 is LNHDA and CDR2 is SQIVND in the germline V gene (reference sequence). The CDR3 is made up of 14 amino acids. The V and J ends lost 3 bases and 5 bases respectively, with 14 bases between them. CDR3 DNA: TGTGCCAGTAGTATTAGAACAGCGGCCAACGAGCAGTACTTC. The encoded protein is CASSIRTAANEQYF.

The V call is TRBV14, the J call TRBJ1-2; D remains ambiguous. CDR3 length equals 13 residues. The V end was cut by 0 bases, the J end by 4 bases, with 6 bases between. Germline-derived CDR1 and CDR2 are SGHDN and FVKESK. DNA of the CDR3: TGTGCCAGCAGCCAAGAACGGACCTATGGCTACACCTTC. Translated: CASSQERTYGYTF.

The rearrangement links TRBV7-2 to TRBJ1-5; D remains ambiguous. Trimming shortened V by 1 base and J by 8 bases, and 9 bases separated the two germline ends. Germline CDR1 is SGHTA and CDR2 is FQGNSA. The CDR3 is made up of 13 amino acids. CDR3 sequence (DNA): TGTGCCAGCAGCTTAGGGTTTCGGGAGCCCCAGCATTTT. Protein sequence: CASSLGFREPQHF.

The V gene is TRBV27, the J gene TRBJ2-7; 8 bases are a match to TRBD2. CDR1 and CDR2 (germline): MNHEY, SMNVEV (reference sequence). CDR3 length: 14 residues. V lost 2 bases to trimming and J lost 6 bases; unmatched junction nucleotides: 6. Here the CDR3 reads CASSLGTRGGEQYF. The DNA for the CDR3 is TGTGCCAGCAGTTTAGGGACTAGGGGAGGCGAGCAGTACTTC.